This T cell receptor beta chain was obtained from a study of cytomegalovirus exposure and HLA in healthy donors. The overall study: Assignment to the Caucasian-associated ancestry cluster applied to 81% of the approximately 420 genotyped donors.

Per germline, CDR1 ENHRY and CDR2 SYGVKD. The CDR3 consists of 16 residues. V lost 1 base, J lost 4 bases, and 5 bases stayed unmatched. The PCR was carried out with 60 Vbeta primers and 13 Jbeta primers. Profiled with immunoSEQ multiplex PCR; TCRdb holds only in-frame clones, not every one. The sample carries some 71,000 clones, about 67% recorded once. The receptor was isolated from a middle-aged man in good health and CMV-seropositive. This rearrangement joins TRBV10-3 to TRBJ1-4; 8 positions agree with TRBD1. Sequencing was carried out using PBMCs. As DNA, the CDR3 is TGTGCCATCAGTGAGTTTGCCGGACAGGGTAATGAAAAACTGTTTTTT. Protein product: CAISEFAGQGNEKLFF.